These 29 T cell receptor beta chains share one sample of origin, sequenced in a study of T cells in localized non-small cell lung cancer. TCRdb's copy holds only in-frame clones and misses some; the assay was immunoSEQ multiplex PCR. Found here are roughly 2,500 clones, around 37% of them singletons; the top ten hold approximately 20%. This material consisted of normal lung tissue next to the tumor, taken before any cancer treatment. The receptors stem from a woman aged 35-75 years with stage II squamous cell lung carcinoma.

V and J are TRBV2 and TRBJ2-7; the match to TRBD1 covers 7 bases. J lost 1 base, V lost 5 bases, and 5 bases had no gene match. The CDR3 runs 14 residues. From germline, CDR1 is SNHLY and CDR2 FYNNEI. The CDR3 sequence: CASSTTGASYEQYV. For the CDR3, the DNA is TGTGCCAGCAGTACTACAGGGGCATCCTACGAGCAGTACGTC.

The rearrangement joins TRBV28 to TRBJ2-7; TRBD1 matches 11 bases. CDR1 MDHEN and CDR2 SYDVKM come from the germline V gene. V gave up 6 bases and J gave up 3 bases; unmatched junction bases: 1. There are 13 residues in the CDR3. The CDR3 DNA is TGTGCCAGCAGGGGACAGGGGGTCTACGAGCAGTACTTC. Protein sequence: CASRGQGVYEQYF. Together with reference TRBV28 and TRBJ2-7, the CDR3 gives the full variable domain: DVKVTQSSRYLVKRTGEKVFLECVQDMDHENMFWYRQDPGLGLRLIYFSYDVKMKEKGDIPEGYSVSREKKERFSLILESASTNQTSMYLCASRGQGVYEQYFGPGTRLTVT.

This clone was counted a few times. The V gene is TRBV11-3, the J gene TRBJ1-3, with 9 nucleotides matching TRBD1. Germline loops: CDR1 SGHNT, CDR2 YENEEA. The V gene end was trimmed by 3 bases and the J gene end by 4 bases; junction bases not matched to a gene: 4. The length of the CDR3 is 15 residues. The CDR3 sequence: CASSLNRGPGNTIYF. The CDR3 nucleotides read TGTGCCAGCAGCTTGAACAGGGGGCCAGGAAACACCATATATTTT. Full variable domain (outside the CDR3, taken from reference TRBV11-3 and TRBJ1-3): EAGVVQSPRYKIIEKKQPVAFWCNPISGHNTLYWYLQNLGQGPELLIRYENEEAVDDSQLPKDRFSAERLKGVDSTLKIQPAELGDSAVYLCASSLNRGPGNTIYFGEGSWLTVV.

The chain couples TRBV28 to TRBJ1-1; D not resolved. This CDR3 has 16 residues. The germline CDR1 and CDR2 sequences are MDHEN and SYDVKM. V was pared by 5 bases and J by 1 base, with 17 bases between. The CDR3 DNA sequence: TGTGCCAGCAGTCCCTACCGTCCCTACAGGAACACTGAAGCTTTCTTT. Its translation is CASSPYRPYRNTEAFF.

This sequence joins TRBV10-3 and TRBJ2-5, with 8 positions matching TRBD1. Germline trimming cut 3 bases from V and 2 bases from J; bases unmatched to any gene: 5. Germline V CDR1 and CDR2: ENHRY, SYGVKD. The CDR3 is 15 amino acids. The CDR3 nucleotides read TGTGCCATCAGTGATATCAACAGGGGGCAAGAGACCCAGTACTTC. Translating gives CAISDINRGQETQYF.

This clone has a handful of counts. The chain employs TRBV28 and TRBJ1-1; 7 bases align to TRBD1. The J segment lost 3 bases and the V segment lost 5 bases, leaving 9 bases of the junction unmatched. Germline loops: CDR1 MDHEN, CDR2 SYDVKM. CDR3 length: 15 residues. CDR3 in DNA: TGTGCCAGCAGTCCCTGGGGACAGTCGGACACTGAAGCTTTCTTT. This translates into CASSPWGQSDTEAFF. Full variable domain (outside the CDR3, taken from reference TRBV28 and TRBJ1-1): DVKVTQSSRYLVKRTGEKVFLECVQDMDHENMFWYRQDPGLGLRLIYFSYDVKMKEKGDIPEGYSVSREKKERFSLILESASTNQTSMYLCASSPWGQSDTEAFFGQGTRLTVV.

The chain is built from TRBV28 and TRBJ1-1; D not certain. Germline V lookup: CDR1 MDHEN, CDR2 SYDVKM. The CDR3 sequence is 12 residues long. V was clipped by 6 bases and J by 11 bases, with 16 bases between them. The CDR3 sequence is CASSLKKRRAFF. The CDR3 nucleotides read TGTGCCAGCAGCCTTAAAAAGAGAAGGGCTTTCTTT.

This chain uses TRBV19 with TRBJ2-3; the match to TRBD2 covers 7 bases. Germline V gene sequence: CDR1 LNHDA, CDR2 SQIVND (reference sequence). V was clipped by 6 bases and J by 0 bases; unmatched bases: 9. The CDR3 is 16 amino acids. CDR3 residues: CASSSLEAGSTDTQYF. The CDR3 DNA sequence: TGTGCCAGTAGCAGCCTCGAAGCGGGGAGCACAGATACGCAGTATTTT.

V is TRBV6-8 and J is TRBJ1-6, with unresolved D. The CDR3 length is 13 residues. CDR1 and CDR2 (germline): MNHGY, SAAAGT. Trimming pared 4 bases from V and 8 bases from J, leaving 9 bases between. In nucleotides, the CDR3 is TGTGCCAGCAGTTCCGCGGGTGATTCACCCCTCCACTTT. Translation: CASSSAGDSPLHF.

This clone has a single count. This sequence joins TRBV28 and TRBJ2-3, with D uncertain. The CDR3 runs 13 residues. V shed 3 bases and J shed 2 bases, with 6 bases lying between them. Germline V CDR1 and CDR2: MDHEN, SYDVKM. The CDR3, as DNA: TGTGCCAGCAGTTTCCAGCTCACAGATACGCAGTATTTT. Translation gives CASSFQLTDTQYF.

J is TRBJ1-1 and V is TRBV19; 10 nucleotides align to TRBD1. Germline loops: CDR1 LNHDA, CDR2 SQIVND (reference sequence). This CDR3 has 13 residues. With V trimmed by 6 bases and J by 4 bases, 2 bases remained unmatched. This CDR3 is CASRRTGGTEAFF. The CDR3 DNA reads as TGTGCCAGTAGAAGGACAGGGGGCACTGAAGCTTTCTTT.

This clone has more than one count but fewer than ten. J is TRBJ2-7 and V is TRBV28; 12 positions match TRBD2. V lost 10 bases, J lost 5 bases, and 6 bases stayed unmatched. CDR3 length: 13 amino acids. CDR1 MDHEN and CDR2 SYDVKM come from the germline V gene. This CDR3 is CATQTSGSDEQYF. The CDR3 region has the DNA TGTGCCACCCAGACTAGCGGGAGCGACGAGCAGTACTTC. The full variable domain, its missing parts supplied by reference TRBV28 and TRBJ2-7, is DVKVTQSSRYLVKRTGEKVFLECVQDMDHENMFWYRQDPGLGLRLIYFSYDVKMKEKGDIPEGYSVSREKKERFSLILESASTNQTSMYLCATQTSGSDEQYFGPGTRLTVT.

The rearrangement joins TRBV18 to TRBJ1-1, with D possibly being TRBD1 (6 bases). This CDR3 contains 13 residues. CDR1 KGHSH and CDR2 LQKENI come from the germline V gene. Trimming removed 1 base from V and 5 bases from J, with 8 bases in between. The DNA of the CDR3 is TGTGCCAGCTCACCACAAGGGGGGACTGAAGCTTTCTTT. It codes for CASSPQGGTEAFF.

The V call is TRBV5-1, the J call TRBJ1-3, with a weak D call TRBD1 (6 bases). The CDR3 loop spans 17 amino acids. Between the trimmed V and J ends, which lost 3 bases and 3 bases, there was a span of 19 bases. CDR1 SGHRS and CDR2 YFSETQ come from the germline V gene. The CDR3 nucleotides are TGCGCCAGCAGCTGGTTTGGCGCAGGGGAGGATGGAAACACCATATATTTT. It yields the protein CASSWFGAGEDGNTIYF.

The chain combines TRBV2 with TRBJ1-6, with D tentatively TRBD1 (6 bases). The V gene lost 2 bases and the J gene lost 6 bases, with 11 bases spanning the gap. This CDR3 is built from 15 residues. CDR1 and CDR2 from the germline V gene are SNHLY and FYNNEI. CDR3 DNA: TGTGCCAGCAGTGAATTGGGGGCTCCTAATTCACCCCTCCACTTT. Amino acid sequence: CASSELGAPNSPLHF.

The V call is TRBV11-3, the J call TRBJ1-3; the D is unclear. The CDR3 loop spans 17 amino acids. Germline loops: CDR1 SGHNT, CDR2 YENEEA. V lost 1 base, J lost 4 bases, and 17 bases lay in between. The CDR3 nucleotides read TGTGCCAGCAGCTTAGGGGCGTATAGGTCGGGGGGAAACACCATATATTTT. It encodes CASSLGAYRSGGNTIYF. Full variable domain (rest looked up from reference TRBV11-3 and TRBJ1-3): EAGVVQSPRYKIIEKKQPVAFWCNPISGHNTLYWYLQNLGQGPELLIRYENEEAVDDSQLPKDRFSAERLKGVDSTLKIQPAELGDSAVYLCASSLGAYRSGGNTIYFGEGSWLTVV.

This clone qualifies as medium-sized. The V gene is TRBV6-8, the J gene TRBJ2-7; the D gene could be TRBD1 or TRBD2 (5 bases each). The ends were cut back, 10 bases at V and 1 base at J, with 11 bases in the middle. CDR1 is MNHGY, CDR2 SAAAGT, per germline. The CDR3 runs 12 residues. Here the CDR3 DNA reads TGTGCCATCCGGGGCAATTCCTACGAGCAGTACGTC. Encoded protein: CAIRGNSYEQYV.

This clone has more than one count but fewer than ten. The V gene is TRBV11-3, the J gene TRBJ2-5; D gene unclear. Trimming stripped 3 bases from V and 6 bases from J, with 23 bases between. The CDR3 runs 17 residues. In germline, CDR1 is SGHNT, CDR2 YENEEA. The CDR3: CASSFGPTRGELKTQYF. CDR3 nucleotides: TGTGCCAGCAGCTTCGGACCAACCCGTGGCGAGCTGAAGACCCAGTACTTC.

This clone has only one observation. The chain carries TRBV30 and TRBJ1-2; D is unresolved. Trimming left V 5 bases short and J 4 bases short, with 23 bases between. The CDR3 runs 16 residues. Germline values: CDR1 GTSNPN, CDR2 SVGIG (reference sequence). For the CDR3, the DNA is TGTGCCTGGGAAGGTCTGAGTTATAGAAAGACCTATGGCTACACCTTC. Its translation: CAWEGLSYRKTYGYTF.

This clone came up a few times. This sequence joins TRBV11-3 and TRBJ2-1; 7 bases fit TRBD2. Trimming took 5 bases from V and 5 from J; bases not matched to a gene: 6. In germline, CDR1 is SGHNT, CDR2 YENEEA. The CDR3 totals 14 residues. The CDR3 DNA reads as TGTGCCAGCAGCCCCGGGACTAACAACAATGAGCAGTTCTTC. Translation: CASSPGTNNNEQFF.

By its share, this clone is medium-sized. This chain uses TRBV11-3 with TRBJ1-2; TRBD1 might be the D (5 bases). From germline, CDR1 is SGHNT and CDR2 YENEEA. The CDR3 runs to 14 residues. Trimming took 5 bases from V and 4 from J, leaving 14 bases between them. The CDR3 spells CASSEAWDSYGYTF. DNA for the CDR3: TGTGCCAGCAGCGAGGCGTGGGACTCCTATGGCTACACCTTC.

This clone is large (0.1 to 1%) in the sample. The rearrangement links TRBV11-3 to TRBJ2-7, with D perhaps matching TRBD1 (6 bases). This CDR3 is 14 amino acids long. V lost 2 bases and J 5 bases, leaving 13 bases between the germline ends. Germline-derived CDR1 and CDR2 are SGHNT and YENEEA. The chain's CDR3 is CASSLSTGQNEQYF. DNA of the CDR3: TGTGCCAGCAGCTTATCGACTGGACAGAACGAGCAGTACTTC.

This clone was observed a handful of times. The chain links TRBV11-3 to TRBJ2-3, with TRBD1 matching over 8 bases. CDR1 and CDR2 from the germline V gene are SGHNT and YENEEA. This CDR3 contains 15 residues. V dropped 3 bases and J dropped 4; count of bases not matched to a gene: 6. CDR3 nucleotide sequence: TGTGCCAGCAGCTTCGCTGGACAGGGCCCAGATACGCAGTATTTT. This sequence encodes CASSFAGQGPDTQYF.

This clone was counted between two and nine times. The chain couples TRBV6-8 to TRBJ2-3, with D perhaps matching TRBD1 (5 bases). Germline loops: CDR1 MNHGY, CDR2 SAAAGT. The CDR3 contains 13 residues. With 6 bases removed from V and 5 bases from J, the gap between germline ends came to 12 bases. Written as DNA, the CDR3 is TGTGCCAGCAGCTGGGGCTACCAAGATACGCAGTATTTT. This sequence encodes CASSWGYQDTQYF.

This clone turned up a few times. The rearrangement uses TRBV19 and TRBJ2-3; 10 nucleotides match TRBD1. Germline loops: CDR1 LNHDA, CDR2 SQIVND (reference sequence). V dropped 3 bases and J dropped 14; count of bases not matched to a gene: 5. The CDR3 length is 12 residues. The CDR3 is CASSIGQGVPYF. The CDR3 coding sequence is TGTGCCAGTAGTATTGGACAGGGGGTTCCGTATTTT.

The CDR3 region has the DNA TGTGCCAGCAGTTCCCTACAGGGGATGTACGGAAACACCATATATTTT. This gives the protein CASSSLQGMYGNTIYF. The V and J genes are TRBV28 and TRBJ1-3, with 7 bases aligning to TRBD1. CDR1 is MDHEN, CDR2 SYDVKM, per germline. The trim removed 4 bases at V and 4 bases at J, leaving 10 bases unmatched. The CDR3 has 16 amino acids.

V is TRBV19 and J is TRBJ2-7, with 8 bases that match TRBD1. CDR1 and CDR2 (germline): LNHDA, SQIVND (reference sequence). Losses at the gene ends were 5 bases for V and 6 bases for J; bases not matched to a gene: 12. The CDR3 runs to 15 residues. The CDR3 sequence is CASSAPRGTGGEQYF. The DNA of the CDR3 is TGTGCCAGTAGTGCGCCTCGGGGAACAGGGGGCGAGCAGTACTTC.

The table lists this clone with a few counts. This sequence joins TRBV11-3 and TRBJ2-5; D call uncertain. V gave up 3 bases and J gave up 1 base, with 18 bases separating them. This CDR3 has 17 residues. Germline V CDR1 and CDR2: SGHNT, YENEEA. The CDR3 nucleotides read TGTGCCAGCAGCTTGGAAAATCCGGGCGGTTTCCAAGAGACCCAGTACTTC. Translated, it gives CASSLENPGGFQETQYF. Combining the CDR3 with reference TRBV11-3 and TRBJ2-5 gives the whole variable domain EAGVVQSPRYKIIEKKQPVAFWCNPISGHNTLYWYLQNLGQGPELLIRYENEEAVDDSQLPKDRFSAERLKGVDSTLKIQPAELGDSAVYLCASSLENPGGFQETQYFGPGTRLLVL.

The rearrangement links TRBV28 to TRBJ1-2; D is undetermined. V lost 3 bases to trimming and J lost 1 base, with 3 bases between them. This CDR3 has 12 residues. Per the germline V gene, CDR1 is MDHEN and CDR2 is SYDVKM. CDR3 nucleotide sequence: TGTGCCAGCAGTTTCGATAACTATGGCTACACCTTC. It translates to CASSFDNYGYTF.